This T cell receptor beta chain was sequenced in a study of CXCR3-negative and CXCR3-positive naive CD8 T cells. Comment on this clonotype: Its specificity is unknown.

Findings and caveats of the study: Against CXCR3-negative naive cells, CXCR3-positive naive cells showed more hydrophobic TRB CDR3s.

cDNA libraries for TRB were generated by 5' RACE incorporating UMI labels. Following a re-call of the 5' RACE reads, TCRdb has one entry per CDR3 protein and lacks DNA. The specimen's table records about 40,000 distinct CDR3 sequences. The germline V gene has CDR1 MNHNY and CDR2 SVGAGI (reference sequence). The CDR3 length is 13 residues. The source is a human donor in good health. Some clones in this sample may be carry-over from other donors' samples. The sequenced material came from naive CXCR3- CD8+ T cells from blood. Described subset: CD45RO-CCR7+CD27+CD95- naive CD8+ T cells lacking CXCR3 (TNR3-). The rearrangement joins TRBV6-6 to TRBJ2-3; TCRdb picks TRBD2, but there is no DNA to check that call. The CDR3 reads CASSSPLADTQYF.